This T cell receptor beta chain was recorded in a study of T cell clonality in common variable immunodeficiency. Broader study findings: CVID subjects showed higher TCRbeta clonality than healthy controls.

The CDR3 loop spans 13 amino acids. Germline loops: CDR1 GTSNPN, CDR2 SVGIG (reference sequence). Trimming left V 3 bases short and J 10 bases short, with 13 bases between. Only in-frame clones appear in the TCRdb table, and some are missing; sequencing was by immunoSEQ multiplex PCR. The data list 50,000 or so clones, none observed once; about 5.9% falls to the top ten. The table lists this clone with many counts. Its specificity is unknown. The read falls 3 residues short of the CDR3 end, and the missing part is taken from the germline J gene. This clonotype originated in a person between 18 and 75 years old in good health. The chain couples TRBV30 to TRBJ1-6; weak D call: TRBD1 (5 bases). Sequences were obtained from peripheral blood mononuclear cells. The CDR3 bases that were read are TGTGCCTGGAGGAGGACCGGGGGGTCACCC. Its translation: CAWRRTGGSP. The entire CDR3 is CAWRRTGGSPLHF. The full variable domain, in which reference TRBV30 and TRBJ1-6 provide the parts outside the CDR3, is SQTIHQWPATLVQPVGSPLSLECTVEGTSNPNLYWYRQAAGRGLQLLFYSVGIGQISSEVPQNLSASRPQDRQFILSSKKLLLSDSGFYLCAWRRTGGSPLHFGNGTRLTVT.